This entry is about one T cell receptor (beta chain). In its sample, this clone comes out as medium-sized (0.01 to 0.1%). Its binding antigen is unknown. Base qualities are not provided; no much larger clone lies one nucleotide away. TCRbeta CDR3 regions were amplified from genomic DNA by means of the immunoSEQ Assay, a bias-controlled multiplex PCR. Per the original workflow: Within the assay, amplification of reference gene primers was used to estimate how many nucleated cells each sample contained. Sequence reads were collapsed and filtered to measure the absolute abundance of every unique TCRbeta CDR3 rearrangement. For each sample, productive Simpson clonality was calculated as the square root of Simpson's diversity index over productive rearrangements. TCRdb provides this immuneACCESS table in a form limited to in-frame rearrangements. Some clones are lacking; in checked studies, under half of them reflect an unresolved V gene, and why the rest are absent is not known. The V and J calls and the clone size are those of that table, but D and trimming were determined from the DNA. The sample includes 150,000 or so clones, with roughly 90% observed a single time. The ten largest account for about 4.1% of the sample.

Participants in the prospective study were aged about 18 to 100 years, lived in about two dozen United States geographic areas, and enrolled through a virtual design. To assign participants to cohorts, the prospective study relied on clinical history that participants themselves reported in a screening survey and a study questionnaire. A participant counted as exposed if, within 2 weeks of entering the study, that participant had been in contact with someone who had a PCR-confirmed or clinician-diagnosed COVID-19 case. In the prospective study, mobile phlebotomists collected whole blood, serum and a nasopharyngeal or oropharyngeal swab from each participant. Participants in the prospective study had the option to provide additional blood draws and questionnaires over a roughly two-month period. Before DNA extraction, prospective study blood samples were shipped either frozen or at room temperature.

The data stem from a study of blood T cell repertoires in COVID-19 (TCRdb year 2020). Background for the entire study: Samples from collaborators originated in the United States, Italy and Spain and spanned both the acute and convalescent phases of COVID-19. Samples were obtained from the ongoing ImmuneRACE study (first 160 participants) and from over a thousand subjects provided by 6 global collaborators. Deeply sampled blood TCRbeta repertoires from subjects exposed to, actively infected with, or recovered from COVID-19 were included in the dataset. Where available, HLA class I and class II types were taken from metadata supplied by the sample provider and were not determined by assay-based typing. The material from the prospective study consisted of cDNA or gDNA derived from T cells, B-cell-depleted T cells, or PBMCs. A freely available public database, intended as a resource for researchers studying the immune response to SARS-CoV-2, is where the repertoires were released. Nearly every sample came with metadata listing a de-identified subject ID, COVID-19 status, age in years and sex. The full study reports these points: The quantity of clinical and demographic metadata differed by source and by participant and was supplied without curation.

The CDR3 numbers 15 residues from cysteine through phenylalanine. Only the CDR3 DNA is retained, 45 bases long and in frame from the first base. Trimming takes 2 bases from V and 10 bases from J, and the germline ends sit 18 bases apart. CDR1 and CDR2 (MNHEY, SVGEGT) derive from the germline V gene. The receptor's source is a woman in her thirties or forties who had been exposed to COVID-19. Sequenced input: PBMCs or T cells enriched from blood (not recorded which). Here the chain combines TRBV6-2 or TRBV6-3 and TRBJ2-1; the D gene is perhaps TRBD2, from 5 matching bases. In nucleotide form, the sequence is TGTGCCAGCAGTTACGAGCCTAGCTCCCCCCAGGAGCAGTTCTTC. Translation gives CASSYEPSSPQEQFF.